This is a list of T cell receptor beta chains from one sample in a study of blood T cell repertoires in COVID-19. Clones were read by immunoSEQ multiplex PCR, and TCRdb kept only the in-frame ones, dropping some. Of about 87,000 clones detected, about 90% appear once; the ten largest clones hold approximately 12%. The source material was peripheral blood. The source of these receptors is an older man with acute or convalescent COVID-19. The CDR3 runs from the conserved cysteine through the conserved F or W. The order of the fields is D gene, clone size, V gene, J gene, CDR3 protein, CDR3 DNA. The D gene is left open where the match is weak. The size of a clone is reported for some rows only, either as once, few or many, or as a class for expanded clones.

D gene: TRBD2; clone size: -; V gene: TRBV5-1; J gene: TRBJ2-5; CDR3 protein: CASSLGSSGRGRETQYF; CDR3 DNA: TGCGCCAGCAGCTTGGGTAGTAGCGGGAGAGGACGAGAGACCCAGTACTTC
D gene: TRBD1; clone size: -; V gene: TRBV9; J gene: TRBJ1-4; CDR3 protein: CASSATGWREKLFF; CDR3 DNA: TGTGCCAGCAGCGCGACAGGGTGGCGTGAAAAACTGTTTTTT
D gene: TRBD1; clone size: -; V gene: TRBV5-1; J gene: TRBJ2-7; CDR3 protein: CASKPSGQGSYEQYF; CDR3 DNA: TGCGCCAGCAAACCGTCGGGACAGGGGTCCTACGAGCAGTACTTC
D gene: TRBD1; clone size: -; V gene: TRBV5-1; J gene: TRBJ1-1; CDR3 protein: CASSYPNPGQVTEAFF; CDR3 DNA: TGCGCCAGCAGCTACCCTAATCCGGGACAGGTTACTGAAGCTTTCTTT
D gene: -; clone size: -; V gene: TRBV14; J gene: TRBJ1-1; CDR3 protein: CASSPIGRGRETEAFF; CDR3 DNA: TGTGCCAGCAGCCCAATAGGGAGGGGCCGCGAGACTGAAGCTTTCTTT
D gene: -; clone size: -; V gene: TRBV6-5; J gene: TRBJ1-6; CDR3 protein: CASLMDSSNSPLHF; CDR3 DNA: TGTGCCAGCTTGATGGACAGTAGTAATTCACCCCTCCACTTT
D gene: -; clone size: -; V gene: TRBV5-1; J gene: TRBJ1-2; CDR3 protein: CASSSGGQGYTF; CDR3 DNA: TGCGCCAGCAGCTCCGGGGGTCAAGGCTACACCTTC
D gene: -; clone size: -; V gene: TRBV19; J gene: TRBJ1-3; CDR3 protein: CASSNQGNTIYF; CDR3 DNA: TGTGCCAGTAGTAATCAGGGAAACACCATATATTTT
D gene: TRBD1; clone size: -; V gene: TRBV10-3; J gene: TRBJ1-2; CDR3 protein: CAISERDRGRVRVDGYTF; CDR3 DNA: TGTGCCATCAGTGAGAGGGACAGGGGGCGCGTGAGGGTCGATGGCTACACCTTC
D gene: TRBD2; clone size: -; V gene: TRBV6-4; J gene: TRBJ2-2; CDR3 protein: CASRGGPNTGELFF; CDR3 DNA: TGTGCCAGCCGGGGGGGCCCGAACACCGGGGAGCTGTTTTTT
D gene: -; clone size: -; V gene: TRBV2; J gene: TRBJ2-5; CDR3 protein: CASSGRGGETQYF; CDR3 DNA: TGTGCCAGCAGTGGCAGGGGAGGGGAGACCCAGTACTTC
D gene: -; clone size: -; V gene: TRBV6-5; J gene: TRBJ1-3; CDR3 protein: CASSYMAGRSGNTIYF; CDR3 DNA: TGTGCCAGCAGTTACATGGCGGGGCGCTCTGGAAACACCATATATTTT
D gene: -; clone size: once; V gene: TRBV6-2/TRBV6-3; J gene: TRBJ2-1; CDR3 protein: CASSALGPYNEQFF; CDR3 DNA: TGTGCCAGCAGCGCCCTTGGGCCTTACAATGAGCAGTTCTTC
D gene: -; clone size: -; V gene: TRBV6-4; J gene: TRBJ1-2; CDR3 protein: CASSDPGYGYTF; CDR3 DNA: TGTGCCAGCAGTGACCCAGGGTATGGCTACACCTTC
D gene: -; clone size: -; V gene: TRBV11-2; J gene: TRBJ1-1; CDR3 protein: CASSLEGGRGTEAFF; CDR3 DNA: TGTGCCAGCAGCTTAGAGGGCGGGAGGGGCACTGAAGCTTTCTTT
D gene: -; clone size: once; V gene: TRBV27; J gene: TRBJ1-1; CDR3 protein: CASSLGTANTEAFF; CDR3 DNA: TGTGCCAGCAGTTTAGGCACCGCGAACACTGAAGCTTTCTTT
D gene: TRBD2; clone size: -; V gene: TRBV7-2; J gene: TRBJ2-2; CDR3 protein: CASSLRASGRMTGELFF; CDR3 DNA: TGTGCCAGCAGCTTAAGGGCTAGCGGGAGGATGACCGGGGAGCTGTTTTTT
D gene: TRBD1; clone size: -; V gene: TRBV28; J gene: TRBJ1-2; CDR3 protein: CASSNRDRGVYGYTF; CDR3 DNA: TGTGCCAGCAGCAATCGGGACAGGGGGGTTTATGGCTACACCTTC
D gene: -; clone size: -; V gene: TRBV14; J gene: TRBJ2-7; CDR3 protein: CASSSSSLEQYF; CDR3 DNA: TGTGCCAGCAGTTCGAGCTCCCTCGAGCAGTACTTC
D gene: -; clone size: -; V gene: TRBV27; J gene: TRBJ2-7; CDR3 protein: CASSSGADYEQYF; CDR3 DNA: TGTGCCAGCAGTTCGGGAGCAGACTACGAGCAGTACTTC
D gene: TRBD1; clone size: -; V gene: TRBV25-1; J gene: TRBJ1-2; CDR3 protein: CASSADTGTVYGYTF; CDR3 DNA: TGTGCCAGCAGTGCCGACACCGGGACAGTCTATGGCTACACCTTC
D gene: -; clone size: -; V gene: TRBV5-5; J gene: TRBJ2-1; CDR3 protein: CASSLGAGSSYNEQFF; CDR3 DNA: TGTGCCAGCAGCTTAGGGGCGGGGAGCTCCTACAATGAGCAGTTCTTC
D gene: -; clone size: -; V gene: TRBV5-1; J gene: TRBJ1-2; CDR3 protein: CASSTDSNYGYTF; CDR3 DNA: TGCGCCAGCAGCACCGACAGTAACTATGGCTACACCTTC
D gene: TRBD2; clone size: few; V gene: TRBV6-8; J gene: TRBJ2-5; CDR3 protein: CASFPGLAGGLGETQYF; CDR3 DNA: TGTGCCAGCTTTCCGGGACTAGCGGGGGGGTTGGGAGAGACCCAGTACTTC
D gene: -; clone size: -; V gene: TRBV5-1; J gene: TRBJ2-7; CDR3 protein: CASSSEGSSYEQYF; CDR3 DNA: TGCGCCAGCAGCTCGGAGGGGTCATCCTACGAGCAGTACTTC
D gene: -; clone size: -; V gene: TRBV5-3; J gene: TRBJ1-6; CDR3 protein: CARSLVPGWGSPLHF; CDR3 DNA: TGTGCCAGAAGCTTGGTCCCGGGGTGGGGTTCACCCCTCCACTTT
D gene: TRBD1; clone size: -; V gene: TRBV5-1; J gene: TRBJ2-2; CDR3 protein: CASSSWDRDTGELFF; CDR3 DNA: TGCGCCAGCAGCTCCTGGGACAGGGACACCGGGGAGCTGTTTTTT
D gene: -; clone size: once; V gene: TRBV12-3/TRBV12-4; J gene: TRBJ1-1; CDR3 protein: CASSFISGRAFF; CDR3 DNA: TGTGCCAGCAGTTTTATAAGCGGTCGGGCTTTCTTT
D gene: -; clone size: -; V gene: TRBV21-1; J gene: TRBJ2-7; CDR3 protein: CASSTRTSGSHEQYF; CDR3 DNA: TGTGCCAGCAGCACCCGGACTAGCGGGAGCCACGAGCAGTACTTC
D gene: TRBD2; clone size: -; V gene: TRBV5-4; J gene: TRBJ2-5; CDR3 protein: CASSSSGGQETQYF; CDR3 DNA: TGTGCCAGCAGCTCCTCGGGGGGGCAAGAGACCCAGTACTTC
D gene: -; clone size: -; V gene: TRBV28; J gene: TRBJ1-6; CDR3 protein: CASSFARWGVSYNSPLHF; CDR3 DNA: TGTGCCAGCAGTTTCGCCCGGTGGGGAGTCTCCTATAATTCACCCCTCCACTTT
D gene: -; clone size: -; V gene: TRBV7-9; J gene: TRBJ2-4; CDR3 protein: CASSPPMRLAKNIQYF; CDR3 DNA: TGTGCCAGCAGCCCCCCGATGAGGTTAGCCAAAAACATTCAGTACTTC
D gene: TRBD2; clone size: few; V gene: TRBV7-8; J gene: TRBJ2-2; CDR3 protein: CASSRTSGIGELFF; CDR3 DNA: TGTGCCAGCAGCCGGACTAGCGGGATCGGGGAGCTGTTTTTT
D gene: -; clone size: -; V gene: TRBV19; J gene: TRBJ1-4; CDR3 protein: CASSIDRDKNEKLFF; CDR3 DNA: TGTGCCAGTAGTATAGACCGGGACAAAAATGAAAAACTGTTTTTT
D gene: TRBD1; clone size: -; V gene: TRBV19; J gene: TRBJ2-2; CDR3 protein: CALRGQGNTGELFF; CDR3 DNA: TGTGCCTTGAGAGGACAGGGTAACACCGGGGAGCTGTTTTTT
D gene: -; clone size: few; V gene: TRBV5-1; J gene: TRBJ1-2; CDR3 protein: CASSLENSRYGYTF; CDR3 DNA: TGCGCCAGCAGCTTGGAGAACAGTCGGTATGGCTACACCTTC
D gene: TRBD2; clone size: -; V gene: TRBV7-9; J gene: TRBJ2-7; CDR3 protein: CASSSGLAGENEQYF; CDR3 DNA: TGTGCCAGCAGCTCGGGACTAGCGGGAGAAAACGAGCAGTACTTC
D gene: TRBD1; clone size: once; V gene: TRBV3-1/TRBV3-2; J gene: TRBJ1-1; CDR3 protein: CASSPTGGITEAFF; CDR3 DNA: TGTGCCAGCAGCCCCACAGGGGGCATAACTGAAGCTTTCTTT
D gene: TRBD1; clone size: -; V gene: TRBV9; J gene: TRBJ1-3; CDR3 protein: CASSVAPNLGQSSGNTIYF; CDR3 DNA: TGTGCCAGCAGCGTAGCCCCTAACCTGGGACAGAGCTCTGGAAACACCATATATTTT
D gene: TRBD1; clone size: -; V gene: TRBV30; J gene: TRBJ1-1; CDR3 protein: CAWRMTGLGNTEAFF; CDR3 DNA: TGTGCCTGGAGGATGACAGGGCTAGGGAACACTGAAGCTTTCTTT
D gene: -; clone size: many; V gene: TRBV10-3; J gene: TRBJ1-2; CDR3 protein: CAISALPDGYTF; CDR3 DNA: TGTGCCATCAGTGCCCTCCCGGATGGCTACACCTTC
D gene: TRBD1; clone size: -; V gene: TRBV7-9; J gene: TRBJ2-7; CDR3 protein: CASSPTGGFTYEQYF; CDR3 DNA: TGTGCCAGCAGCCCGACAGGGGGCTTTACCTACGAGCAGTACTTC
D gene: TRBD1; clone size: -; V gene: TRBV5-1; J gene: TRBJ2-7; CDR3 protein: CASSRDSYEQYF; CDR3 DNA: TGCGCCAGCAGCCGGGACAGCTACGAGCAGTACTTC
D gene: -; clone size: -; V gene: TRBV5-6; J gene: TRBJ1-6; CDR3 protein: CASSRRGSSYNSPLHF; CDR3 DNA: TGTGCCAGCAGCCGAAGGGGGAGCTCCTATAATTCACCCCTCCACTTT
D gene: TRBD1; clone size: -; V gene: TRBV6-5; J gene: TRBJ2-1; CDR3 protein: CASRGQGLNEQFF; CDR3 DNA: TGTGCCAGCCGGGGACAGGGGTTGAATGAGCAGTTCTTC
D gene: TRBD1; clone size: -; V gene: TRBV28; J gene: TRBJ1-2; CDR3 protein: CASSSNPGQGSNGYTF; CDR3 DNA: TGTGCCAGCAGTTCCAATCCGGGACAGGGGTCTAATGGCTACACCTTC
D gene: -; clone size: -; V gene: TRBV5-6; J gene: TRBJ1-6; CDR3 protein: CASSLQSRYNSPLHF; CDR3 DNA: TGTGCCAGCAGCTTGCAATCTCGGTATAATTCACCCCTCCACTTT
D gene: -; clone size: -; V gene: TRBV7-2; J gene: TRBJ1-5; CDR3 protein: CASSLEAGTEPQHF; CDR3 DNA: TGTGCCAGCAGCTTAGAAGCAGGAACGGAGCCCCAGCATTTT
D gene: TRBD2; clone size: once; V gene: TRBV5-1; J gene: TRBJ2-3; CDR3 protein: CASSQSGGNTDTQYF; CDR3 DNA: TGCGCCAGCAGCCAGAGCGGGGGGAACACAGATACGCAGTATTTT
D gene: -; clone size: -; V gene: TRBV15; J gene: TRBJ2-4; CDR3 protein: CATSKRADQNIQYF; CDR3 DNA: TGTGCCACCAGCAAGCGAGCGGACCAAAACATTCAGTACTTC
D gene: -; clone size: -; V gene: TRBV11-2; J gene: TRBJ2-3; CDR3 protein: CASSSHQVTQYF; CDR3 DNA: TGTGCCAGCAGCTCCCATCAGGTTACGCAGTATTTT
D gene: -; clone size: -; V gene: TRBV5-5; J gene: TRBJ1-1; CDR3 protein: CASSLGNSLATEAFF; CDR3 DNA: TGTGCCAGCAGCTTAGGTAACAGCCTTGCCACTGAAGCTTTCTTT
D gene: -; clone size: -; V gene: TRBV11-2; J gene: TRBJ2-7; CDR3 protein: CASSSGAVYEQYF; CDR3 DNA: TGTGCCAGCAGCTCTGGGGCGGTCTACGAGCAGTACTTC